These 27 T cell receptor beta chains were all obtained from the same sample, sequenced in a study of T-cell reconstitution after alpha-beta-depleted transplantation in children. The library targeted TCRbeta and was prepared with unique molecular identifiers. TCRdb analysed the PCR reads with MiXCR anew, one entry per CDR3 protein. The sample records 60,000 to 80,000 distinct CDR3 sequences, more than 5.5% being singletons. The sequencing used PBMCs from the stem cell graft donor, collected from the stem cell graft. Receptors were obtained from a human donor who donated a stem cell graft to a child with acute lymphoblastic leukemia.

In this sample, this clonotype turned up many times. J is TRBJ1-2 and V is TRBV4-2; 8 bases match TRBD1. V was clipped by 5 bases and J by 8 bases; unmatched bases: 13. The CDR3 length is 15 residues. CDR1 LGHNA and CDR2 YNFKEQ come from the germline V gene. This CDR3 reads CASSSWTGKEGGYTF. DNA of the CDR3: TGTGCCAGCAGCTCGTGGACAGGGAAGGAGGGAGGCTACACCTTC.

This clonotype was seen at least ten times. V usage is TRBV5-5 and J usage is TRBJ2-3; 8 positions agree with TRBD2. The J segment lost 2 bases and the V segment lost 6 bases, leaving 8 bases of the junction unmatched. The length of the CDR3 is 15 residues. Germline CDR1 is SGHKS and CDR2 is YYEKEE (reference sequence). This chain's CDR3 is CASILAGGVTDTQYF. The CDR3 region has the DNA TGTGCCAGCATCCTAGCCGGGGGGGTCACAGATACGCAGTATTTT.

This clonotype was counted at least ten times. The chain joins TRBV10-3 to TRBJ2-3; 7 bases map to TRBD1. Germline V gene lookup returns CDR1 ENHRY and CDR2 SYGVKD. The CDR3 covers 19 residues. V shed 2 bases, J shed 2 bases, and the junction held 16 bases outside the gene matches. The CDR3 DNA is TGTGCCATCAGTGAGAGGGCCCGGAGAGGGCAGGGGGACACAGATACGCAGTATTTT. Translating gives CAISERARRGQGDTDTQYF.

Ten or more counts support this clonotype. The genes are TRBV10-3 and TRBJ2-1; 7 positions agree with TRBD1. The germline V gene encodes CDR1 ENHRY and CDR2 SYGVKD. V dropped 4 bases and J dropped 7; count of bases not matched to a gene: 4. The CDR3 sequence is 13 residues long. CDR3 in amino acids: CAISADRENEQFF. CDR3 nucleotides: TGTGCCATCAGTGCAGACAGGGAAAATGAGCAGTTCTTC.

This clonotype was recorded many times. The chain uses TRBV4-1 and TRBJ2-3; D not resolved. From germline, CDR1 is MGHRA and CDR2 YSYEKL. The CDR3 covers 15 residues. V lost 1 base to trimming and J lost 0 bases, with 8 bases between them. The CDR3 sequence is CASSQGNPSTDTQYF. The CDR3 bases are TGCGCCAGCAGCCAAGGGAACCCTAGCACAGATACGCAGTATTTT.

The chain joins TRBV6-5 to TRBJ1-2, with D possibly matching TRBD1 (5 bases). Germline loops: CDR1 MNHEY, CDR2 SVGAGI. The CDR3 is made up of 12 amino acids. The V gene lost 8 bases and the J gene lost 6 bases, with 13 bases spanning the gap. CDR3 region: CASGEGRNGYTF. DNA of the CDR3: TGTGCCAGCGGGGAGGGACGGAATGGCTACACCTTC.

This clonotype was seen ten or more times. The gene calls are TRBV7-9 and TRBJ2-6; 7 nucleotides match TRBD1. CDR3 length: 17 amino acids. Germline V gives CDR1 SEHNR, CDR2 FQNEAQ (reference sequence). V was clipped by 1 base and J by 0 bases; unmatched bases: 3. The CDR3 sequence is CASSLGQGDSGANVLTF. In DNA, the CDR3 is TGTGCCAGCAGCTTAGGTCAGGGGGACTCTGGGGCCAACGTCCTGACTTTC. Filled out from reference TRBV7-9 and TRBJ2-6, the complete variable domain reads DTGVSQNPRHKITKRGQNVTFRCDPISEHNRLYWYRQTLGQGPEFLTYFQNEAQLEKSRLLSDRFSAERPKGSFSTLEIQRTEQGDSAMYLCASSLGQGDSGANVLTFGAGSRLTVL.

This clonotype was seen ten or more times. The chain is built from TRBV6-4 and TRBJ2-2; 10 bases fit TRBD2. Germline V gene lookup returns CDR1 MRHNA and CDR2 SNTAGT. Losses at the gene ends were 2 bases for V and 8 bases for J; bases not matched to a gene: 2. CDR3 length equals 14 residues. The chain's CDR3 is CASSDGTSVGELFF. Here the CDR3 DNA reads TGTGCCAGCAGTGACGGGACTAGCGTGGGGGAGCTGTTTTTT.

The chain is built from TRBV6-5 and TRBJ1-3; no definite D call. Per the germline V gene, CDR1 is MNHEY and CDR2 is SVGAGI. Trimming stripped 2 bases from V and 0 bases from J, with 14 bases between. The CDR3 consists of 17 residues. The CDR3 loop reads CASSYNQVLSSGNTIYF. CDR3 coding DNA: TGTGCCAGCAGTTACAACCAAGTACTGAGCTCTGGAAACACCATATATTTT.

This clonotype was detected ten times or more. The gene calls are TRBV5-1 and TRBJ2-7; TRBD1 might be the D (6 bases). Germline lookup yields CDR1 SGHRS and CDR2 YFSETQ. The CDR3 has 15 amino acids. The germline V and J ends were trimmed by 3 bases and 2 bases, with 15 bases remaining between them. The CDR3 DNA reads TGCGCCAGCAGCTCTGGGACATTTCCAACCTACGAGCAGTACTTC. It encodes CASSSGTFPTYEQYF.

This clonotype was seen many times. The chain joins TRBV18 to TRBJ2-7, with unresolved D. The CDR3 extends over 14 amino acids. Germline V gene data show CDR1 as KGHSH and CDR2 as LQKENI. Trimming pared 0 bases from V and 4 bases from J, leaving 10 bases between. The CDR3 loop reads CASSPPDIQYEQYF. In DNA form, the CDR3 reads TGTGCCAGCTCACCACCTGATATCCAGTACGAGCAGTACTTC.

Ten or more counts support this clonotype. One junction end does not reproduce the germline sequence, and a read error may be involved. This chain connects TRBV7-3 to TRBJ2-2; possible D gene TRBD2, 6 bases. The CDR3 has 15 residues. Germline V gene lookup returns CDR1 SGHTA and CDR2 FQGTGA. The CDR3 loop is CSSSLTGRGTGELFF. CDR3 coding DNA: TGTTCCAGCAGCTTAACCGGGAGAGGGACCGGGGAGCTGTTTTTT.

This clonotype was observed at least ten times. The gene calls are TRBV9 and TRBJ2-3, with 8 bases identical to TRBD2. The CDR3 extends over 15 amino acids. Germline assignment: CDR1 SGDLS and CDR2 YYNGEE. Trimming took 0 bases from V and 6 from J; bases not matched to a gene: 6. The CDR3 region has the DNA TGTGCCAGCAGCGTAGGACCGGGAGGGCCCGATACGCAGTATTTT. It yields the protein CASSVGPGGPDTQYF.

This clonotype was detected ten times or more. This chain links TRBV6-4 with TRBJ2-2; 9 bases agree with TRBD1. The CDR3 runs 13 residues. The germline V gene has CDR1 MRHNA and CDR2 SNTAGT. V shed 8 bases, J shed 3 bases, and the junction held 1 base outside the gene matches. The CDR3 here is CASRDRDTGELFF. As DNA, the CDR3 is TGTGCCAGCCGGGACAGGGACACCGGGGAGCTGTTTTTT.

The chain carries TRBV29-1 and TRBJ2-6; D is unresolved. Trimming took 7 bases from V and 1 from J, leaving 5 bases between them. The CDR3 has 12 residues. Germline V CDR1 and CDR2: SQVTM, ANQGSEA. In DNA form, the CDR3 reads TGCAGCGCCGAATCTGGGGCCAACGTCCTGACTTTC. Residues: CSAESGANVLTF.

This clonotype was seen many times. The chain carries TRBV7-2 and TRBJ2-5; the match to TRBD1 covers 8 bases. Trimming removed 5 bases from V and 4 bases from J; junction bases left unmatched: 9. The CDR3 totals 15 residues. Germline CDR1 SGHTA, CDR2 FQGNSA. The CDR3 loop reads CASSTDRGIAETQYF. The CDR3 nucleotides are TGTGCCAGCAGCACCGACAGGGGAATTGCAGAGACCCAGTACTTC.

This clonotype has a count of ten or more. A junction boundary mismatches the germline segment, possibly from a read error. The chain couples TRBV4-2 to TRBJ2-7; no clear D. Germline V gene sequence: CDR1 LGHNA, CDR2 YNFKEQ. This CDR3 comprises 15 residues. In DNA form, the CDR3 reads TGTGCCAGCAGCGAAGAAACCAGTAGCTCCTACGAGCAGTACTTC. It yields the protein CASSEETSSSYEQYF.

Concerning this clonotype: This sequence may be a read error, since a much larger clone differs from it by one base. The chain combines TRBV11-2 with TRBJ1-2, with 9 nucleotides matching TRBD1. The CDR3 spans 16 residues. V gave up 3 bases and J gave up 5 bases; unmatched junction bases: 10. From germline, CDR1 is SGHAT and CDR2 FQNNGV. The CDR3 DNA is TGTGCCAGCAGCTTCTTCACTTCCGGGACAGGGTATGGCTACACCTTC. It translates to CASSFFTSGTGYGYTF.

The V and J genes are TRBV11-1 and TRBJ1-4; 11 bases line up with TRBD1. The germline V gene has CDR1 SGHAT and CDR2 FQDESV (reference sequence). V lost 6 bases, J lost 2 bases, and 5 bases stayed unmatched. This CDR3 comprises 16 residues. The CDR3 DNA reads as TGTGCCAGCAGTCCGGACAGGGGGCCGACTAATGAAAAACTGTTTTTT. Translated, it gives CASSPDRGPTNEKLFF. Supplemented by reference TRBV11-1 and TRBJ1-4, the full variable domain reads EAEVAQSPRYKITEKSQAVAFWCDPISGHATLYWYRQILGQGPELLVQFQDESVVDDSQLPKDRFSAERLKGVDSTLKIQPAELGDSAMYLCASSPDRGPTNEKLFFGSGTQLSVL.

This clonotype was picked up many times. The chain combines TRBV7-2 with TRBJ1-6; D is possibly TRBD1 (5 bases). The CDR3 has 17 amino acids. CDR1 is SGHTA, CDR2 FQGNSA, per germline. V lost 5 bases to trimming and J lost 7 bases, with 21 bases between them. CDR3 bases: TGTGCCAGCAGCAGGAGGGTAGGACAAACTGGGAATTCACCCCTCCACTTT. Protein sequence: CASSRRVGQTGNSPLHF.

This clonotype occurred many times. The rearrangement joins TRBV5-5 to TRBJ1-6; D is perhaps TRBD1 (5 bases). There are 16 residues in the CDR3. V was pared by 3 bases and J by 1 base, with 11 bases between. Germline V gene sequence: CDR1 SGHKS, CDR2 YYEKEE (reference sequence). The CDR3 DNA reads TGTGCCAGCAGCTCCGAGGGGAGTTCCTATAATTCACCCCTCCACTTT. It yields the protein CASSSEGSSYNSPLHF.

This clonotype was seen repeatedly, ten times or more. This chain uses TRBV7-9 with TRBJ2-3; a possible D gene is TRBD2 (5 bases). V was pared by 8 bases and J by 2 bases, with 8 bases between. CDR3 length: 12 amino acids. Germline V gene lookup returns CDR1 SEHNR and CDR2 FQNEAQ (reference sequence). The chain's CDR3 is CASLALTDTQYF. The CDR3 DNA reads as TGTGCCAGCCTAGCTCTCACAGATACGCAGTATTTT.

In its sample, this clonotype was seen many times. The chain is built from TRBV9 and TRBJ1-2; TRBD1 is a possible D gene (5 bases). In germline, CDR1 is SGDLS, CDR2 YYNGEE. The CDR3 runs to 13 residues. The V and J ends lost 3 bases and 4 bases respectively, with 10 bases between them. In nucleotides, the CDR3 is TGTGCCAGCAGCGCGGACATGGTCTATGGCTACACCTTC. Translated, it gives CASSADMVYGYTF.

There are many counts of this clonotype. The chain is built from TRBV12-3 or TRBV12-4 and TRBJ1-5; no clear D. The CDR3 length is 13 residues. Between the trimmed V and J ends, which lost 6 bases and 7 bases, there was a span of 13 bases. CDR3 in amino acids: CASSLRPGQPQHF. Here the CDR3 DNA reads TGTGCCAGCAGCCTCCGACCTGGGCAGCCCCAGCATTTT.

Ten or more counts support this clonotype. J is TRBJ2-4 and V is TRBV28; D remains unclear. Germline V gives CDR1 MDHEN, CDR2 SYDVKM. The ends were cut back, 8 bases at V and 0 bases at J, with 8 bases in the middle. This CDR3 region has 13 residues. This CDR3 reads CASFERAKNIQYF. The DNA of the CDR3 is TGTGCCAGCTTTGAACGAGCCAAAAACATTCAGTACTTC.

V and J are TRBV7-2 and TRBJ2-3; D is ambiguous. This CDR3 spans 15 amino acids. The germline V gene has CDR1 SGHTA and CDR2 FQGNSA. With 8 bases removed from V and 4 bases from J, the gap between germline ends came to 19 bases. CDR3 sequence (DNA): TGTGCCAGCGGATTCACGGCGACGCAATCAGATACGCAGTATTTT. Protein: CASGFTATQSDTQYF.

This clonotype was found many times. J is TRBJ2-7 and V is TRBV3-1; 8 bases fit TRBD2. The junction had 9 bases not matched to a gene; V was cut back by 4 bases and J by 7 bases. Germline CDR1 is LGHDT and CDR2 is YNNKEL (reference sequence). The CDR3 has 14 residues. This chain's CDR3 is CASSPLAGPLEQYF. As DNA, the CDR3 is TGTGCCAGCAGCCCATTAGCGGGGCCGCTAGAGCAGTACTTC.